A single sample is the source of the 18 T cell receptor beta chains below, sequenced in a study of cytomegalovirus exposure and HLA in healthy donors. Assay used: immunoSEQ multiplex PCR; TCRdb lists only in-frame clones, some missing. The sample holds hundreds of thousands of clones, less than 90% seen once. The sequencing sample was made of PBMCs. The source of these receptors is a man aged 18-30 years in good health and CMV-seropositive.

The V and J genes are TRBV7-6 and TRBJ2-2, with 12 bases matching TRBD1. Unmatched junction bases numbered 8, after V lost 5 bases and J lost 7 bases. This CDR3 contains 16 residues. Germline CDR1 and CDR2: SGHVS and FNYEAQ. CDR3 amino acids: CASSQGQGALGGELFF. The DNA for the CDR3 is TGTGCCAGCAGCCAGGGACAGGGGGCGCTTGGCGGGGAGCTGTTTTTT.

Of note for this clone: The same CDR3 is also encoded by other DNA sequences in this sample. This CDR3 is CASSEGNEQFF. Written as DNA, the CDR3 is TGTGCCAGCAGTGAAGGCAATGAGCAGTTCTTC. The V and J genes are TRBV2 and TRBJ2-1; D remains ambiguous. Between the trimmed V and J ends, which lost 1 base and 6 bases, there was a span of 1 base. The V gene's germline CDR1 is SNHLY and CDR2 FYNNEI. CDR3 length: 11 amino acids.

In the case of this clone: Other DNA sequences of this sample code for an identical CDR3. This chain links TRBV27 with TRBJ2-7, with unresolved D. Trimming removed 2 bases at V and 2 bases at J, with 7 bases between. The CDR3 sequence is 13 residues long. Germline CDR1 and CDR2: MNHEY and SMNVEV (reference sequence). In DNA, the CDR3 is TGTGCCAGCAGTTTAGGGCCGGCCTACGAGCAGTACTTC. Translation gives CASSLGPAYEQYF.

The chain joins TRBV15 to TRBJ2-7, with 7 bases fitting TRBD2. V was pared by 0 bases and J by 6 bases, with 5 bases of the junction left unmatched. The CDR3 spans 14 residues. CDR1 and CDR2 (germline): LNHNV, YYDKDF (reference sequence). The CDR3: CATSRDQIAGEQYF. DNA of the CDR3: TGTGCCACCAGCAGAGATCAGATAGCGGGCGAGCAGTACTTC. The variable domain in full, with the rest retrieved from reference TRBV15 and TRBJ2-7, is DAMVIQNPRYQVTQFGKPVTLSCSQTLNHNVMYWYQQKSSQAPKLLFHYYDKDFNNEADTPDNFQSRRPNTSFCFLDIRSPGLGDTAMYLCATSRDQIAGEQYFGPGTRLTVT.

As for this clone: The sample holds other DNA sequences that translate to the same CDR3. The rearrangement joins TRBV27 to TRBJ2-2; D possibly corresponds to TRBD2 (5 bases). Germline CDR1 reads MNHEY; CDR2 reads SMNVEV (reference sequence). The CDR3 sequence is 13 residues long. With 2 bases removed from V and 7 bases from J, the gap between germline ends came to 8 bases. The CDR3 DNA follows: TGTGCCAGCAGTTTACTGGGGAGCGGGGAGCTGTTTTTT. Translating gives CASSLLGSGELFF.

The rearrangement uses TRBV30 and TRBJ2-2; 9 bases map to TRBD1. Germline CDR1 is GTSNPN and CDR2 is SVGIG (reference sequence). V trimming: 5 bases; J trimming: 3 bases; junction bases outside the gene matches: 7. The CDR3 loop spans 15 amino acids. CDR3 DNA sequence: TGTGCCTGGGGAACAGGGGGCGCGTACACCGGGGAGCTGTTTTTT. Protein product: CAWGTGGAYTGELFF.

This clone was seen a single time. The rearrangement links TRBV27 to TRBJ2-5; 8 positions match TRBD1. The CDR3 totals 16 residues. Germline values: CDR1 MNHEY, CDR2 SMNVEV (reference sequence). V dropped 5 bases and J dropped 7; count of bases not matched to a gene: 15. CDR3 coding DNA: TGTGCCAGCAGTGTATTTACAGGGGGTGGTCCGGGGACCCAGTACTTC. It translates to CASSVFTGGGPGTQYF.

The chain links TRBV5-1 to TRBJ2-2; 9 bases fit TRBD2. This CDR3 region has 16 residues. Per the germline V gene, CDR1 is SGHRS and CDR2 is YFSETQ. With V trimmed by 2 bases and J by 4 bases, 6 bases remained unmatched. CDR3 protein: CASSFGGRAGTGELFF. CDR3 coding DNA: TGCGCCAGCAGCTTTGGCGGGAGGGCCGGCACCGGGGAGCTGTTTTTT.

V and J are TRBV4-3 and TRBJ2-1; D is ambiguous. Germline V gives CDR1 LGHNA, CDR2 YSLEER. The V end lost 0 bases, the J end lost 5 bases, and 2 bases lay between the germline ends. This CDR3 is 12 amino acids long. The CDR3 sequence: CASSQDHNEQFF. For the CDR3, the DNA is TGCGCCAGCAGCCAAGACCACAATGAGCAGTTCTTC.

This clone was seen only a few times. This rearrangement joins TRBV5-1 to TRBJ1-2; D is possibly TRBD1 (5 bases). Trimming took 0 bases from V and 4 from J, leaving 13 bases between them. The germline V gene encodes CDR1 SGHRS and CDR2 YFSETQ. The CDR3 spans 15 residues. Here the CDR3 reads CASSLGRPGFYGYTF. In DNA form, the CDR3 reads TGCGCCAGCAGCTTGGGGAGACCAGGGTTCTATGGCTACACCTTC.

The chain joins TRBV6-4 to TRBJ2-1; 9 bases agree with TRBD2. Germline assignment: CDR1 MRHNA and CDR2 SNTAGT. There are 15 residues in the CDR3. Trimming cost V 6 bases and J 4 bases; bases outside gene matches: 7. The CDR3 DNA is TGTGCCAGCAGCGAAAGTAGCGGGAGTTACAATGAGCAGTTCTTC. As protein: CASSESSGSYNEQFF.

This clone has only one observation. The J gene is TRBJ2-7, the V gene TRBV7-8; perhaps TRBD2 as D (5 bases). The germline V gene has CDR1 SGHVS and CDR2 FQNEAQ. The ends were cut back, 8 bases at V and 4 bases at J, with 18 bases in the middle. The CDR3 length is 14 residues. Here the CDR3 DNA reads TGTGCCAGCCTGGGTAGCGACCTCCGGTACGAGCAGTACTTC. It encodes CASLGSDLRYEQYF.

The chain uses TRBV6-1 and TRBJ2-1; no firm D call. Germline V gene lookup returns CDR1 MNHNS and CDR2 SASEGT. Trimming stripped 6 bases from V and 0 bases from J, with 9 bases between. The CDR3 consists of 14 residues. The CDR3 DNA follows: TGTGCCAGCAGCCCCACCCGCTCCTACAATGAGCAGTTCTTC. This gives the protein CASSPTRSYNEQFF.

In its sample, this clone was seen a few times. The chain links TRBV15 to TRBJ2-3, with 9 bases aligning to TRBD2. This CDR3 has 16 amino acids. With V trimmed by 3 bases and J by 1 base, 5 bases remained unmatched. CDR1 is LNHNV, CDR2 YYDKDF, per germline (reference sequence). CDR3 DNA: TGTGCCACCAGCAGTTCGATAGCGGGAGGCACAGATACGCAGTATTTT. This sequence encodes CATSSSIAGGTDTQYF.

In regard to this clone: Other DNA sequences within the sample encode an identical CDR3. The rearrangement links TRBV4-3 to TRBJ1-2; D may be TRBD1 (5 bases). Germline CDR1 is LGHNA and CDR2 is YSLEER. The CDR3 spans 15 residues. Trimming removed 1 base at V and 4 bases at J, with 13 bases between. CDR3 nucleotides: TGCGCCAGCAGCCAAGGGAGGGGACGGAGCTATGGCTACACCTTC. Translated: CASSQGRGRSYGYTF.

In DNA form, the CDR3 reads TGCGCCAGCAGTGGATCTGGGACCAATGAGCAGTTCTTC. As protein: CASSGSGTNEQFF. The chain has TRBV10-1 and TRBJ2-1; D could derive from TRBD1 or TRBD2 (5 bases each). Trimming removed 4 bases at V and 6 bases at J, with 10 bases between. Germline loops: CDR1 WNHNN, CDR2 SYGVQD (reference sequence). The CDR3 loop spans 13 amino acids.

This clone was seen a handful of times. The chain has TRBV9 and TRBJ2-7; the D gene is possibly TRBD1 (5 bases). This CDR3 spans 14 amino acids. V was shortened by 0 bases and J by 3 bases, with 10 bases between the two germline ends. Germline V gene sequence: CDR1 SGDLS, CDR2 YYNGEE. Written as DNA, the CDR3 is TGTGCCAGCAGCGTAGGTGGTCAGGGCTACGAGCAGTACTTC. Translated, it gives CASSVGGQGYEQYF.

This sequence joins TRBV29-1 and TRBJ2-1; D uncertain. CDR3 length: 10 residues. V lost 3 bases and J lost 7, with 4 bases in between. Germline V gene sequence: CDR1 SQVTM, CDR2 ANQGSEA. In nucleotides, the CDR3 is TGCAGCGTTGACAGGAATGAGCAGTTCTTC. It is translated as CSVDRNEQFF.